Below are 32 T cell receptor beta chains sequenced from a single sample in a study of identifying expanded T cells in peripheral blood. Sequencing used immunoSEQ multiplex PCR; TCRdb keeps in-frame clones, though not all of them. This table holds about 85,000 clones, more than 75% found once. Source material: blood. These receptors all stem from a person between 18 and 70 years old in good health.

The chain joins TRBV5-1 to TRBJ2-2; D assignment may be TRBD1 or TRBD2 (6 bases each). This CDR3 contains 16 residues. Trimming stripped 0 bases from V and 4 bases from J, with 13 bases between. CDR1 SGHRS and CDR2 YFSETQ come from the germline V gene. The CDR3 reads CASSLAYGGRTGELFF. The CDR3 DNA is TGCGCCAGCAGCTTGGCCTATGGGGGGCGCACCGGGGAGCTGTTTTTT. Variable domain in full (rest from reference TRBV5-1 and TRBJ2-2): KAGVTQTPRYLIKTRGQQVTLSCSPISGHRSVSWYQQTPGQGLQFLFEYFSETQRNKGNFPGRFSGRQFSNSRSEMNVSTLELGDSALYLCASSLAYGGRTGELFFGEGSRLTVL.

The genes are TRBV5-4 and TRBJ2-3, with D possibly TRBD1 on 6 matching bases. The CDR3 totals 14 residues. Trimming pared 0 bases from V and 5 bases from J, leaving 10 bases between. Germline values: CDR1 SGHNT, CDR2 YYREEE (reference sequence). The CDR3 is CASSLAGGRDTQYF. CDR3 DNA: TGTGCCAGCAGCTTGGCTGGGGGCAGAGATACGCAGTATTTT.

V usage is TRBV10-3 and J usage is TRBJ1-5; 8 nucleotides match TRBD1. Trimming at V came to 1 base and at J to 9 bases, leaving 14 bases not matched to a gene. The CDR3 is made up of 17 amino acids. Per the germline V gene, CDR1 is ENHRY and CDR2 is SYGVKD. DNA for the CDR3: TGTGCCATCAGTGAGTATAGGGCAGGGGGCCTGGAGAGGCCCCAGCATTTT. This gives the protein CAISEYRAGGLERPQHF.

The rearrangement uses TRBV18 and TRBJ1-2; D is perhaps TRBD1 (6 bases). Germline CDR1 and CDR2: KGHSH and LQKENI. V was clipped by 0 bases and J by 4 bases, with 12 bases between them. This CDR3 has 15 residues. The CDR3 DNA reads TGTGCCAGCTCACCACCGGACGGGGGCGCCTATGGCTACACCTTC. This codes for CASSPPDGGAYGYTF.

The chain couples TRBV2 to TRBJ1-6, with D hard to call. The V and J ends lost 1 base and 2 bases respectively, with 18 bases between them. Germline CDR1 is SNHLY and CDR2 is FYNNEI. There are 19 residues in the CDR3. CDR3 amino acids: CASSEDENFGQAYNSPLHF. The CDR3 bases are TGTGCCAGCAGTGAAGACGAGAATTTTGGGCAGGCCTATAATTCACCCCTCCACTTT.

Of note for this clone: Compared with germline, one end of the junction differs, possibly owing to a read error. CDR3 amino acids: CASRLGLAGYTDTQYF. In nucleotides, the CDR3 is TGTGCCAGCAGGTTGGGACTAGCGGGGTATACAGATACGCAGTATTTT. The rearrangement joins TRBV5-6 to TRBJ2-3; 13 positions match TRBD2. There are 16 residues in the CDR3. Germline V lookup: CDR1 SGHDT, CDR2 YYEEEE.

The sample holds a few counts of this clone. This chain links TRBV28 with TRBJ2-5; unclear D gene. The V end was cut by 11 bases, the J end by 4 bases, with 11 bases between. The CDR3 totals 11 residues. Germline V lookup: CDR1 MDHEN, CDR2 SYDVKM. CDR3 residues: CAVKGRETQYF. CDR3 DNA: TGTGCCGTCAAAGGAAGAGAGACCCAGTACTTC.

The chain combines TRBV10-3 with TRBJ2-1, with 11 bases that match TRBD1. Germline lookup yields CDR1 ENHRY and CDR2 SYGVKD. V was clipped by 4 bases and J by 6 bases; unmatched bases: 2. The length of the CDR3 is 14 residues. CDR3 sequence (DNA): TGTGCCATCAGTGCGGGACAGGGGGTCAATGAGCAGTTCTTC. It yields the protein CAISAGQGVNEQFF.

This clone has a single count. The chain recombines TRBV5-1 with TRBJ2-2; TRBD1 might be the D (5 bases). Between the trimmed V and J ends, which lost 4 bases and 4 bases, there was a span of 14 bases. Germline V lookup: CDR1 SGHRS, CDR2 YFSETQ. CDR3 length: 15 amino acids. The CDR3 DNA follows: TGCGCCAGCAGCCTTCGGGCAGGGATCACCGGGGAGCTGTTTTTT. This codes for CASSLRAGITGELFF.

V gene TRBV4-2 combines with J gene TRBJ2-7; 10 positions match TRBD2. This CDR3 has 15 amino acids. Germline V lookup: CDR1 LGHNA, CDR2 YNFKEQ. Unmatched junction bases numbered 4, after V lost 3 bases and J lost 2 bases. The CDR3 DNA reads TGTGCCAGCAGCCACGCTAGCGGGGGCGCCTACGAGCAGTACTTC. Translation gives CASSHASGGAYEQYF.

The gene calls are TRBV5-1 and TRBJ2-7, with D possibly TRBD1 on 6 matching bases. CDR1 is SGHRS and CDR2 is YFSETQ in the germline V gene. The CDR3 totals 12 residues. The V end lost 4 bases, the J end lost 5 bases, and 10 bases lay between the germline ends. The chain's CDR3 is CASSPQGDEQYF. The CDR3 DNA is TGCGCCAGCAGCCCACAGGGAGACGAGCAGTACTTC.

The chain is built from TRBV6-6 and TRBJ2-7; 8 bases agree with TRBD1. Germline assignment: CDR1 MNHNY and CDR2 SVGAGI (reference sequence). The CDR3 runs 15 residues. The V segment lost 2 bases and the J segment 2 bases; nucleotides outside the gene matches: 5. As DNA, the CDR3 is TGTGCCAGCAGTTACCTACAGGGGGACACCTACGAGCAGTACTTC. Translation: CASSYLQGDTYEQYF.

This chain joins TRBV7-9 and TRBJ1-4; D is ambiguous. CDR1 is SEHNR and CDR2 is FQNEAQ in the germline V gene (reference sequence). V was pared by 1 base and J by 0 bases, with 6 bases between. CDR3 size: 15 residues. The CDR3 bases are TGTGCCAGCAGCTTAGGCGAAGCAACTAATGAAAAACTGTTTTTT. It specifies CASSLGEATNEKLFF.

The chain links TRBV28 to TRBJ2-7, with D perhaps TRBD1 or TRBD2 (5 bases each). Germline CDR1 and CDR2: MDHEN and SYDVKM. The V end was cut by 3 bases, the J end by 0 bases, with 9 bases between. The CDR3 length is 14 residues. The CDR3 sequence: CASSLAGSSYEQYF. CDR3 DNA sequence: TGTGCCAGCAGTTTGGCAGGGAGCTCCTACGAGCAGTACTTC.

The chain couples TRBV6-6 to TRBJ1-6, with 7 bases aligning to TRBD1. The CDR3 covers 14 residues. Germline loops: CDR1 MNHNY, CDR2 SVGAGI (reference sequence). Losses at the gene ends were 4 bases for V and 8 bases for J; bases not matched to a gene: 5. CDR3 DNA: TGTGCCAGCAGTTTCCGACAGGGTGATTCACCCCTCCACTTT. As protein: CASSFRQGDSPLHF.

The V call is TRBV18, the J call TRBJ1-4; tentative D call: TRBD1 (6 bases). The V gene lost 4 bases and the J gene lost 6 bases, with 12 bases spanning the gap. The V gene's germline CDR1 is KGHSH and CDR2 LQKENI. The CDR3 is 14 residues long. The CDR3 bases are TGTGCCAGCTCACTGGGGGGGCGCGATGAAAAACTGTTTTTT. Residues: CASSLGGRDEKLFF.

This clone was found once. The chain has TRBV6-4 and TRBJ2-1; 13 nucleotides match TRBD2. V was pared by 6 bases and J by 9 bases, with 5 bases of the junction left unmatched. Germline CDR1 MRHNA, CDR2 SNTAGT. The CDR3 has 14 amino acids. Written as DNA, the CDR3 is TGTGCCAGCAGCGGGACTAGCGGGATATCTGAGCAGTTCTTC. Its protein is CASSGTSGISEQFF.

This clone is a singleton in its sample. The rearrangement joins TRBV5-4 to TRBJ2-3; D ambiguous. The germline V and J ends were trimmed by 6 bases and 1 base, with 15 bases remaining between them. Germline CDR1 and CDR2: SGHNT and YYREEE (reference sequence). There are 15 residues in the CDR3. CDR3 DNA sequence: TGTGCCAGCACCCCTGGTGGGGTCGGCACAGATACGCAGTATTTT. Translation: CASTPGGVGTDTQYF.

This chain uses TRBV5-6 with TRBJ2-5; TRBD2 agrees at 10 bases. This CDR3 region has 17 residues. Germline loops: CDR1 SGHDT, CDR2 YYEEEE. The J segment lost 6 bases and the V segment lost 2 bases, leaving 13 bases of the junction unmatched. In DNA form, the CDR3 reads TGTGCCAGCAGCTTTGGTCTAGCGGGGGAGACGGGGAAGACCCAGTACTTC. Residues: CASSFGLAGETGKTQYF.

With respect to this clone: Other DNA sequences in the sample encode the same CDR3. This chain links TRBV5-1 with TRBJ1-2, with D perhaps TRBD1 (5 bases). Trimming removed 0 bases from V and 3 bases from J, with 12 bases in between. The CDR3 length is 15 residues. Per germline, CDR1 SGHRS and CDR2 YFSETQ. CDR3 coding DNA: TGCGCCAGCAGCTTGGGGCAGGGAAGGGACTATGGCTACACCTTC. It translates to CASSLGQGRDYGYTF.

This chain uses TRBV6-5 with TRBJ2-1; D assignment may be TRBD1 or TRBD2 (5 bases each). The V and J ends lost 5 bases and 9 bases respectively, with 11 bases between them. Germline V gene data show CDR1 as MNHEY and CDR2 as SVGAGI. The CDR3 covers 12 residues. The DNA for the CDR3 is TGTGCCAGCAGTAATATTGGGGGTGAGCAGTTCTTC. Its translation: CASSNIGGEQFF.

The gene calls are TRBV7-9 and TRBJ1-5; 7 nucleotides align to TRBD1. Germline CDR1 and CDR2: SEHNR and FQNEAQ (reference sequence). The CDR3 extends over 15 amino acids. After removal of 5 bases from V and 1 base from J, the junction contained 5 bases not matched to a gene. The CDR3 DNA sequence: TGTGCCAGCAGCGCCCAGGGACAGAGCAATCAGCCCCAGCATTTT. Its translation: CASSAQGQSNQPQHF.

The V call is TRBV5-4, the J call TRBJ2-7; TRBD1 aligns across 8 bases. The ends lost 3 bases at V and 1 base at J; junction bases unmatched: 6. Germline V gives CDR1 SGHNT, CDR2 YYREEE (reference sequence). CDR3 length: 15 residues. The CDR3 here is CASSSGQGHSYEQYF. The CDR3 nucleotides read TGTGCCAGCAGCTCCGGACAGGGCCATTCCTACGAGCAGTACTTC.

The chain recombines TRBV19 with TRBJ1-1; unclear D gene. V was cut by 5 bases and J by 1 base, with 8 bases left in between. Germline V gives CDR1 LNHDA, CDR2 SQIVND (reference sequence). The CDR3 loop spans 13 amino acids. The CDR3 is CASSWAANTEAFF. As DNA, the CDR3 is TGTGCCAGTAGTTGGGCAGCGAACACTGAAGCTTTCTTT.

Here the CDR3 reads CAISETSGGNTGELFF. The CDR3 DNA sequence: TGTGCCATCAGCGAGACTAGCGGGGGAAACACCGGGGAGCTGTTTTTT. V is TRBV10-3 and J is TRBJ2-2; 12 positions match TRBD2. V lost 6 bases, J lost 2 bases, and 4 bases stayed unmatched. The length of the CDR3 is 16 residues. The germline gives CDR1 ENHRY, CDR2 SYGVKD.

This clone was detected once. This sequence joins TRBV9 and TRBJ2-1; 9 bases fit TRBD1. CDR3 size: 17 residues. Germline V lookup: CDR1 SGDLS, CDR2 YYNGEE. V trimming: 0 bases; J trimming: 9 bases; junction bases outside the gene matches: 13. The CDR3 reads CASSVVGATGGQGEQFF. CDR3 nucleotides: TGTGCCAGCAGCGTAGTCGGAGCTACAGGGGGCCAGGGTGAGCAGTTCTTC.

The chain is built from TRBV7-6 and TRBJ2-7, with 8 bases lining up with TRBD1. The CDR3 loop spans 15 amino acids. Germline loops: CDR1 SGHVS, CDR2 FNYEAQ. V trimming: 4 bases; J trimming: 3 bases; junction bases outside the gene matches: 8. CDR3 nucleotides: TGTGCCAGCAGCTACCAACCGGGACAGGACTACGAGCAGTACTTC. It is translated as CASSYQPGQDYEQYF.

J is TRBJ2-7 and V is TRBV5-4; TRBD1 or TRBD2 may be the D gene (6 bases each). The CDR3 spans 13 residues. Germline-derived CDR1 and CDR2 are SGHNT and YYREEE (reference sequence). V was shortened by 6 bases and J by 5 bases, with 15 bases between the two germline ends. The CDR3 is CASKGGTLDEQYF. CDR3 nucleotides: TGTGCCAGCAAAGGGGGGACCCTAGACGAGCAGTACTTC. The full variable domain, rest sourced from reference TRBV5-4 and TRBJ2-7, is ETGVTQSPTHLIKTRGQQVTLRCSSQSGHNTVSWYQQALGQGPQFIFQYYREEENGRGNFPPRFSGLQFPNYSSELNVNALELDDSALYLCASKGGTLDEQYFGPGTRLTVT.

This clone came up once. CDR3 nucleotides: TGTGCCAGTAGCCGGAGGGACAACACTGAAGCTTTCTTT. The encoded protein is CASSRRDNTEAFF. This chain connects TRBV19 to TRBJ1-1; possible D gene TRBD1, 5 bases. V lost 6 bases, J lost 2 bases, and 10 bases lay in between. This CDR3 has 13 amino acids. Germline loops: CDR1 LNHDA, CDR2 SQIVND (reference sequence).

The chain has TRBV11-1 and TRBJ1-4; D may be TRBD1 (5 bases). Trimming left V 4 bases short and J 5 bases short, with 14 bases between. This CDR3 is built from 15 residues. Germline V CDR1 and CDR2: SGHAT, FQDESV (reference sequence). This CDR3 is CASSSVPGTNEKLFF. CDR3 DNA: TGTGCCAGCAGCTCAGTGCCGGGGACGAATGAAAAACTGTTTTTT.

The V call is TRBV6-1, the J call TRBJ2-3, with a weak D call TRBD1 (5 bases). This CDR3 has 15 amino acids. V gave up 5 bases and J gave up 1 base, with 13 bases separating them. CDR1 is MNHNS and CDR2 is SASEGT in the germline V gene. CDR3 sequence: CASSIQGWGTDTQYF. The CDR3 DNA reads TGTGCCAGCAGTATTCAGGGTTGGGGCACAGATACGCAGTATTTT.

This rearrangement joins TRBV5-5 to TRBJ1-5; the match to TRBD1 covers 7 bases. After removal of 4 bases from V and 3 bases from J, the junction contained 7 bases not matched to a gene. Germline-derived CDR1 and CDR2 are SGHKS and YYEKEE (reference sequence). The CDR3 has 15 residues. CDR3: CASSRGGQPNQPQHF. The CDR3 DNA reads TGTGCCAGCAGCCGCGGGGGACAGCCCAATCAGCCCCAGCATTTT.